Here is one T cell receptor beta chain with its context. Its antigen is unknown. The conserved phenylalanine or tryptophan normally closing the CDR3 is absent here, so this likely arose from a read error. Donors were 35 to 40 systemically healthy Caucasian individuals from Russia aged roughly 6 to 100 years. Around 10 milliliters of peripheral blood were collected from each donor into EDTA-treated Vacutainer tubes. Ficoll-Paque density-gradient centrifugation was used to isolate PBMCs, with at least 7 million per sample. Trizol reagent was used to extract total RNA from the PBMCs, yielding at least 6 micrograms per sample. Naive CD45RAhigh/CD27high T cell percentages were measured by flow cytometry on a PBMC aliquot from every donor. The entry originates in a study of blood T cells in healthy people across ages (dated by TCRdb to between 2014 and 2017). In the study overall: In model experiments, roughly one uniquely barcoded TCR beta cDNA molecule per two T cells was captured by template switching. To track age-related changes in TCR beta repertoire diversity, the study relied on deep sequencing normalized with unique cDNA molecular identifiers. Donors were grouped into four age groups: young (average roughly 16 years), middle-aged (39), aged (62) and long-lived (around 82). The study analyzed two additional independent replicas of 1 million unique cDNA reads from the same blood draw for two donors, one aged 18 to 30 and one aged 80 or older.

The investigation overall reported the following: Bulk unsorted PBMC profiling prevented conclusive comparison of naive and antigen-experienced compartments. Total diversity estimates from one million sequenced T cells were considered lower bounds and underestimates. Because the CMV infection status of the donors was unknown, age-related changes in expanded clonotypes may potentially have been confounded. Compared with the aged group, the long-lived group had more naive CD4+ T cells, fewer expanded clones and increased TCR diversity, suggesting age selection. The percentage of naive T cells measured by flow cytometry correlated strongly with observed TCR beta diversity. Observed TCR beta diversity per million T cells fell roughly linearly with age, and a significant reduction was already apparent by age approximately 41.

The receptor library was made with 5' RACE. Sequencer: Illumina HiSeq 2500. A second about 7 to 11 cycle PCR used a sample-barcoded 5' primer and a J-beta primer mix. A template-switch 5' adaptor carrying 12 random nucleotides introduced a unique molecular identifier onto each TCR beta cDNA molecule. Each sample yielded at least 2.5 million CDR3-containing paired-end reads. All of the RNA was converted into first-strand cDNA using the Mint cDNA synthesis kit, with a TRBC-specific oligonucleotide serving as the primer. All cDNA was treated with uracil-DNA glycosylase and then went through a first 18-cycle PCR with the universal primers M1SS and BC2_uni_R. The study's own analysis went as follows. For normalization, 1 million high-quality reads, each with a distinct molecular identifier, were randomly selected from each sample. Reads with shared molecular identifiers were discarded instead of being binned into consensus sequences. MiTCR, run with a Q25 quality threshold and the strictest error-elimination algorithm, handled CDR3 identification, clonotype clustering and error correction. A nonparametric unseen species model using Euler transformation provided a lower-bound estimate of total TCR beta diversity. The public reads were quality trimmed at Q25 with fastp and then assembled into clones with MiXCR by TCRdb, keeping productive beta chains. When rows share a CDR3 protein, they turn into one entry using the most common DNA and genes. Here the V and J calls rest on TCRdb's processing, not on the authors' analysis. A total of some 800,000 distinct CDR3 sequences appear in this sample, 25% of them only once. The ten largest clones take up 3% to 4.5% of the sample.

These data also featured in a second study, about T cells of mothers and their children. That second publication adds: Nine systemically healthy Caucasian individuals, comprising three mothers and their six children, were included as donors. cDNA synthesis used all of the extracted RNA, with around 1.5 ug of RNA in each 15 ul reaction. Sample barcodes and 2-4 random nucleotides were added via the M1S primer in the second PCR. More than 9 million TCR beta CDR3 reads were obtained from each mother, and about 3 million reads were obtained from each child. Thymic selection similarly shapes TCR recombination output in related and unrelated pairs, with minor effect from inherited differences. Normalized repertoire overlap was always found to be slightly, but never significantly, higher in related mother-child pairs than in unrelated mother-child pairs. Persistent microchimeric T cell clones were not detected, at a sensitivity of about 90 clones per million clonotypes. The study used deep NGS to compare TCR beta repertoires of mothers and children, seeking features distinguishing related mother-child pairs from unrelated individuals. On average, the children were roughly 10 +/- 4 years old, while the mothers were about 40 +/- 4 years old. After adapter ligation was performed with NEBNext reagents, the libraries were sequenced on an Illumina HiSeq 2000 with 100+100 nt paired-end reads. To avoid cross-contamination, the mother libraries and the child libraries were prepared a month apart and sequenced in separate runs. Each donor had between about 500,000 and 2,100,000 distinct TCR beta clonotypes identified. Naive TCR beta clonotypes were estimated from low-frequency clonotypes matched to each donor's FACS-determined naive share, without sorting.

This sequence was found in a boy younger than 18 in good health. What was sequenced was blood.

The CDR3 region: CASSLRMGEPGEDEQFS. The sequence in DNA is TGTGCCAGCAGCTTAAGGATGGGGGAGCCGGGGGAGGATGAGCAGTTCTCC. Here the chain combines TRBV7-3 and TRBJ2-1; the best D guess is TRBD2, with 6 bases matching. The CDR3 length is 17 residues, termini included. Left in the record is the CDR3 DNA by itself, 51 bases read in frame from the first base. V lost 1 base and J lost 8 bases; the stretch between them is 21 bases long. CDR1 and CDR2, per the germline V gene, are SGHTA and FQGTGA.